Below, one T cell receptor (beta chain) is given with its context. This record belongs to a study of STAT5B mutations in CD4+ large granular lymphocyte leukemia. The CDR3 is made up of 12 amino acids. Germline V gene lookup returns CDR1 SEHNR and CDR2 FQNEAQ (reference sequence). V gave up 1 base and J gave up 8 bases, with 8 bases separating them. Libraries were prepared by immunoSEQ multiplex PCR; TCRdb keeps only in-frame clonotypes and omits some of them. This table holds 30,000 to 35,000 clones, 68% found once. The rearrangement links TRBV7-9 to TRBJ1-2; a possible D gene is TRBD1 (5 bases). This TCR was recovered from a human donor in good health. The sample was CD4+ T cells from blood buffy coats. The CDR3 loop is CASSLGQGGYTF. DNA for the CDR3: TGTGCCAGCAGCTTAGGGCAGGGCGGCTACACCTTC.